This is a list of T cell receptor beta chains from one sample in a study of blood T cell repertoires in COVID-19. Produced via immunoSEQ multiplex PCR; TCRdb's table is partial and in-frame only. The sample includes roughly 350,000 clones, about 89% of them seen just once. Sequencing input: peripheral blood. Receptor source: a woman aged 45 to 65 with COVID-19, enrolled during active disease. The CDR3 runs from the conserved cysteine through the conserved F or W. A D gene is named only where the DNA matches it firmly. A clone size is listed for some rows: how often the clone was seen (once, few, many), or a class if it is expanded.

D	length	J	size	V	CDR3	DNA
TRBD1	18	TRBJ2-6	NA	TRBV24-1	CATSDAGTGAYGANVLTF	TGTGCCACCAGTGATGCCGGGACAGGGGCCTATGGGGCCAACGTCCTGACTTTC
NA	15	TRBJ1-3	NA	TRBV6-6	CASRGGARSGNTIYF	TGTGCCAGCAGAGGGGGGGCCCGGTCTGGAAACACCATATATTTT
TRBD1	16	TRBJ1-1	NA	TRBV19	CASIDRGQGMNTEAFF	TGTGCCAGTATCGACAGGGGGCAGGGAATGAACACTGAAGCTTTCTTT
NA	15	TRBJ1-5	NA	TRBV7-6	CASSWGDGLNQPQHF	TGTGCCAGCAGCTGGGGGGACGGCCTCAATCAGCCCCAGCATTTT
NA	16	TRBJ1-3	NA	TRBV10-3	CAISGVGAAAGNTIYF	TGTGCCATCAGTGGGGTGGGGGCAGCTGCTGGAAACACCATATATTTT
NA	15	TRBJ2-1	NA	TRBV9	CASSVSSGAHNEQFF	TGTGCCAGCAGCGTGTCATCGGGAGCCCACAATGAGCAGTTCTTC
TRBD2	19	TRBJ2-1	NA	TRBV11-3	CASSFIGLAGIRSNNEQFF	TGTGCCAGCAGCTTTATAGGGCTAGCGGGAATCCGGTCGAACAATGAGCAGTTCTTC
TRBD1	13	TRBJ1-2	once	TRBV6-6	CASSVDRGDGYTF	TGTGCCAGCAGTGTAGACAGGGGCGATGGCTACACCTTC
TRBD2	17	TRBJ2-4	NA	TRBV3-1/TRBV3-2	CASSQVPAGVVKNIQYF	TGTGCCAGCAGCCAAGTACCAGCGGGAGTGGTCAAAAACATTCAGTACTTC
NA	11	TRBJ2-1	NA	TRBV7-9	CASRRRGEQFF	TGTGCCAGCCGAAGACGGGGTGAGCAGTTCTTC
NA	13	TRBJ1-1	NA	TRBV11-2	CASSEEANTEAFF	TGTGCCAGCAGCGAAGAAGCGAACACTGAAGCTTTCTTT
NA	15	TRBJ1-6	NA	TRBV6-6	CASKKADRNNSPLHF	TGTGCCAGCAAGAAGGCCGACAGGAATAATTCACCCCTCCACTTT
NA	15	TRBJ1-2	NA	TRBV11-1	CASSQSGPTFYGYTF	TGTGCCAGCAGCCAAAGTGGGCCAACCTTCTATGGCTACACCTTC
TRBD2	22	TRBJ2-7	NA	TRBV3-1/TRBV3-2	CASSQTKNAGTSGNDPLDEQHF	TGTGCCAGCAGCCAGACAAAGAACGCCGGGACTAGCGGGAATGACCCCCTCGACGAGCAGCACTTC
TRBD1	14	TRBJ2-7	NA	TRBV24-1	CATSDSGQGKVQYF	TGTGCCACCAGTGACTCCGGACAGGGTAAGGTGCAGTACTTC